The clone carrying this T cell receptor beta chain was observed a single time. Data came from immunoSEQ multiplex PCR; TCRdb stores just in-frame clones and leaves some out. Of about 42,000 clones in the sample, approximately 90% were seen once. CDR3 length equals 16 residues. Trimming removed 3 bases from V and 8 bases from J; junction bases left unmatched: 13. Germline V gene data show CDR1 as SGHAT and CDR2 as FQNNGV. The sample is drawn from a study of blood T cell repertoires in COVID-19. The chain has TRBV11-2 and TRBJ2-1; 7 bases map to TRBD1. The source is a human donor in a cohort sampled during active COVID-19. Material: peripheral blood. The CDR3 bases are TGTGCCAGCAGCTTCACCACTCTATGGGACAGCCATGAGCAGTTCTTC. This gives the protein CASSFTTLWDSHEQFF.